Sequencing of this T cell receptor beta chain was carried out in a study of CD8+ T cells in alopecia areata. Study-wide points: Clarity of TCR sharing across patients fell short of that in mice, possibly HLA-related.

From PBMCs, CD4+ and CD8+ T cells were sorted. This clone was observed a few times. Its antigen is not identified. Sequencing used cDNA as its template, made by extracting RNA and reverse transcribing it. This table comes from immunoSEQ multiplex PCR, and its TCRdb copy is limited to in-frame clones, with some not included. The table lists 65,000 to 95,000 clones, roughly 50% of them singletons. The TCR comes from a human donor with alopecia areata. The sample comprised NKG2D-high CD8+ T cells sorted from blood.

As DNA, the CDR3 is TGCAGCGGGGGACTAGACGCCTACGAGCAGTACTTC. The encoded protein is CSGGLDAYEQYF. The rearrangement uses TRBV29-1 and TRBJ2-7; 8 bases are shared with TRBD2. Trimming at V came to 7 bases and at J to 2 bases, leaving 4 bases not matched to a gene. Per germline, CDR1 SQVTM and CDR2 ANQGSEA. The CDR3 totals 12 residues.